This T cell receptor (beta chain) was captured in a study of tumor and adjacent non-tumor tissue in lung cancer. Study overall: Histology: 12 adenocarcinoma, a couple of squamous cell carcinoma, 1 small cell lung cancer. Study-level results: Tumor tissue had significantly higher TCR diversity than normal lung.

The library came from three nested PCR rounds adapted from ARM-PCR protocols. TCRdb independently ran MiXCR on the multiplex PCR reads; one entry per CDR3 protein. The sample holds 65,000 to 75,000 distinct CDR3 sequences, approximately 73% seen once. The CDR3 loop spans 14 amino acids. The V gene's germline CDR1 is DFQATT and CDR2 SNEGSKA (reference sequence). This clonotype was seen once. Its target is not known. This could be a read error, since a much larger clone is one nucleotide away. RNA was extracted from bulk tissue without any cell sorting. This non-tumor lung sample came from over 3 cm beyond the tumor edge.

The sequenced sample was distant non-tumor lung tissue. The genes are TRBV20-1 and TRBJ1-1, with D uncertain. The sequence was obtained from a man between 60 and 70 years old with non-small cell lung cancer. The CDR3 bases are TGCAGTGGTAGAAGACCCGGAGTCTCCGATCAAGCTTTCTTT. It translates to CSGRRPGVSDQAFF.